Each of the 2 T cell receptor beta chains below was sequenced from the same sample in a study of identical twins. TCRdb processed the 5' RACE reads anew with MiXCR; each CDR3 protein has one entry. The table has 750,000 to 950,000 distinct CDR3 sequences, roughly an eighth seen once. In addition, the sample was reused for a study of yellow fever vaccine responses in identical twins.

Sequencing input: PBMCs. Receptors originate from a woman under 30 in good health.

This rearrangement joins TRBV3-1 to TRBJ2-1; D may match TRBD1 or TRBD2 (5 bases each). The CDR3 contains 19 residues. Trimming stripped 5 bases from V and 6 bases from J, with 29 bases between. Germline values: CDR1 LGHDT, CDR2 YNNKEL (reference sequence). This chain's CDR3 is CASSAKKVQGPGVRNEQFF. The CDR3 region has the DNA TGTGCCAGCAGCGCGAAGAAGGTTCAGGGACCCGGGGTACGCAATGAGCAGTTCTTC.

This clonotype was counted at least ten times. The V gene is TRBV12-3 or TRBV12-4, the J gene TRBJ2-7, with 10 positions matching TRBD2. J lost 7 bases, V lost 6 bases, and 15 bases had no gene match. There are 16 residues in the CDR3. CDR3 coding DNA: TGTGCCAGCAGCCTGGGAGAGCGGGAGGGCCAGGGTGAGCAGTACTTC. This sequence encodes CASSLGEREGQGEQYF.